Sequencing of this TCR beta chain was carried out in a study of cytomegalovirus exposure and HLA in healthy donors (dated by TCRdb to about 2017). The study in broad terms: According to an earlier analysis of around 600 of the donors, 200 million or so T cells yielded some 110 million unique TCR beta sequences and roughly 280 Gb of sequence data. Around 300 gigabases of sequencing data and tens of millions of unique TCR sequences were included in an early release covering about 700 HLA-typed donors. Of the 300 to 500 genotyped donors, approximately 80% were placed in the genetic ancestry cluster associated with self-reported Caucasian donors. The study aimed to test whether signatures of past pathogen exposure could be identified by cataloging public T cell receptors. The study profiled the T cell repertoires of 550 to 700 subjects by immunosequencing and related them to cytomegalovirus serostatus. Along with the roughly 700-subject first cohort, a separate validation cohort of roughly 110 different subjects was used. High-throughput TCR immunosequencing, statistical association of individual TCRs with disease status, and machine learning were combined to predict cytomegalovirus infection status. A later analysis re-analyzed previously published TCR beta repertoires from 600 to 850 donors and added high-resolution HLA genotyping to study TCR occurrence patterns. Rather than drawing on any new phenotypic data, the later analysis identified candidate immune exposures from TCR beta sequences and the way those sequences occurred across donors. An earlier analysis of approximately 640 of the donors applied high-throughput TCR beta sequencing to assess whether each TCR beta V gene segment acted as functional or pseudogenic. Donor age, sex, ethnicity and CMV serostatus were compiled together with the repertoire data. Genome-wide SNP genotypes for about 55% of the roughly 670 donors were used in a later genetic analysis, which treated that subset as a discovery cohort. All discovery cohort repertoires had been generated on a single sequencing platform. Both class I and class II loci were covered by HLA typing, at four-digit resolution. The number of typed donors differed by locus: about 620-630 for A, B, C, DRB1 and DQB1; 500 to 550 for DQA1; 606 for DPA1; and about 470 for DPB1. Several DR-DQ haplotypes were handled as single units for association and clustering, since linkage in the cohort was strong. Among 300 to 500 genotyped donors of the cohort, an average of approximately 240,000 unique TCR beta nucleotide sequences was sequenced per donor, of which 15% to 20% were non-productive.

Details on this clone: It has no known antigen specificity. No much larger clone exists at a distance of one base, and base qualities are not known.

Taken from the germline V gene (reference sequence), the CDR1 and CDR2 loops are PRHDT and FYEKMQ. CDR3 length: 16 amino acids, cysteine to phenylalanine. The kept DNA is CDR3 alone, 48 bases in frame from the first base. The germline ends are 12 bases apart after V is trimmed by 1 base and J by 0 bases. In total, about 650 healthy bone marrow donors made up the cohort. At the time of sampling, all cohort members were nominally healthy, though unrecorded immune exposures were likely present. The donor was CMV seropositive and belonged to the group of more than 250 seropositive cohort members. Every donor gave a peripheral blood sample, and the peripheral blood mononuclear cells from that sample were used for TCR beta sequencing. The Qiagen DNeasy Blood Extraction Kit was used to extract genomic DNA from the blood cell samples. The library was generated by the immunoSEQ multiplex PCR assay. A mixture of 60 forward primers for TCR Vbeta segments and 13 reverse primers for TCR Jbeta segments was used in the multiplex PCR. The CDR3 region of rearranged TCR beta genes was amplified from genomic DNA by a multiplex PCR assay. Amplified TCR beta libraries were sequenced as 87-base-pair reads on the Illumina HiSeq System. On the authors' methods: A later analysis tallied 75 million to 95 million unique TCR beta chains across the 550 to 850 repertoires, and some 10 million of those chains were shared by two or more donors. Raw reads were error-corrected and collapsed into unique sequences with a nearest-neighbor algorithm that merged closely related sequences to remove PCR and sequencing errors. To assign V, D and J gene segments, CDR3 sequences were aligned to IMGT reference sequences. For a sequence to be retained, a match of at least six nucleotides to both a V gene segment and a J gene segment was required. A rearrangement was called productive if the CDR3 had no stop codons and remained in frame with V and J, and every other rearrangement was called non-productive. Following IMGT convention, CDR3 was defined as the stretch from the second conserved V-encoded cysteine up to the conserved J-encoded phenylalanine. The earlier analysis of roughly 590 of the donors excluded sequences that lacked an unambiguous match to a single V gene segment. An earlier analysis of 450 to 650 of the donors called V segments functional above 56.7% productive rearrangements and segregating when the between-donor standard deviation exceeded 5%. To diagnose cytomegalovirus status from the catalog of TCR beta chain sequences, a statistical classification framework was built. V and J gene assignment, in a later analysis, came from comparing TCR nucleotide sequences with IMGT/GENE-DB human TR gene sequences. Using the TCRdist pipeline, a later analysis assigned CDR3 sequences along with most-parsimonious VDJ recombination scenarios. In a later analysis, each TCR beta chain was defined by its CDR3 amino acid sequence together with its V-gene family, and reads lacking a unique V-gene family were excluded. In a later analysis, approximately 640 highly shared, low-generation-probability nucleotide sequences were removed to address suspected cross-contamination and a sequencing artifact. A later analysis calculated a clonal expansion index for each public chain from normalized within-repertoire ranks of inferred template counts. A later analysis computed generation probabilities with a VDJ recombination model fitted to out-of-frame rearrangements, and checked the results against IGoR. Hypergeometric tests were used in a later analysis to score TCR-TCR, TCR-HLA and TCR-CMV co-occurrence, with a repertoire-size bias correction applied to the TCR pairs. A later analysis estimated false discovery rates by permuting HLA or CMV assignments 20 times. In a later analysis, co-occurring TCRs were grouped with DBSCAN, and TCRdist sequence similarity was added when clustering was performed within HLA-allele-positive subsets. For co-occurrence clustering, repertoires with fewer than 30,000 or more than 120,000 public chains were excluded, along with several repertoires with anomalous nucleotide sharing. Here the immuneACCESS table is served through TCRdb, limited to in-frame sequences with V and J called. Missing clones are a known gap in these copies; in checked studies unresolved V genes cover under half, and the rest lacks a known reason. V and J calls and clone size are those listed in that table; D and trimming were worked out from the DNA. Recorded for this sample are roughly 190,000 clones; around 75% of them occurred a single time. The ten largest clonotypes hold less than 4% of the sample.

Overall study outcomes, separate from this receptor: The study listed 164 TCR beta chains as associated with cytomegalovirus. The classifier was reported to diagnose cytomegalovirus status with high specificity and sensitivity in both the original and validation cohorts. A few of the identified cytomegalovirus-associated TCR beta chains were confirmed in vitro to be specific for cytomegalovirus antigens. The earlier analysis of approximately 590 of the donors excluded around 17 rarely observed V segments, including chromosome 9 orphons, because counts were too low. Strong co-occurrence of HLA alleles, especially DR and DQ, made assigning TCR associations to individual alleles difficult. A later genetic analysis associated a missense DCLRE1C variant with V-gene and J-gene trimming of TCR beta chains, and an independent cohort replicated the association. The sequencing pipeline was judged likely to have produced a cluster of highly shared sequence variants as a technical artifact. A further reported finding was that TCR beta sequences accurately predicted the HLA-A and HLA-B alleles for most subjects in the first cohort. According to a later analysis, TCR association rates differed among HLA loci, with DRB1 alleles showing the most associated TCRs and HLA-C alleles showing the fewest. The authors suggested that the approach could potentially be extended to other disease states and immunological phenotypes. The cohort was sequenced for TCR beta chains only, and without alpha or paired-chain data the features that could be detected were limited. At a false discovery rate of 0.05, a later analysis linked under 20,000 TCR beta sequences to specific HLA alleles. According to a later analysis, most CMV-associated TCR beta chains appeared to be HLA-restricted, and the HLA associations seemed to be driven largely by CMV exposure. Some IMGT-functional V segments, including TRBV6-2 and TRBV6-3, could not be distinguished by the 87-base-pair reads and were therefore excluded. Several of the top co-occurrence clusters appeared to be linked to parvovirus B19, influenza, CMV and Epstein-Barr virus, according to a later analysis. Correlated functional status among segregating V segments might be attributable to linkage disequilibrium, but an unknown experimental factor could not be ruled out. Immune exposure information for the cohort was limited to CMV serostatus. Most TCR sequences were seen in very few donors, while some public TCRs were found in many individuals. A later genetic analysis reported fewer N-insertions in productive TCRs among donors in an Asian-associated ancestry cluster than the roughly 690-donor mean. Roughly uniform sequencing depth across donors was assumed in presence/absence analyses, although this assumption may not hold. Because HLA typing was missing for some donors at each locus, association tests included only the typed subset. In an earlier analysis of some 500 of the donors, most TCR beta V segments appeared in productive rearrangements about 87% or about 30% of the time, broadly matching IMGT annotations. In a later analysis, HLA-associated TCR beta chains were found to be more clonally expanded and to have lower generation probabilities than equally common non-associated chains.

This receptor was obtained from a woman between 25 and 40 years old in good health and CMV-seropositive. In this chain, TRBV13 is recombined with TRBJ1-1, with TRBD1 as a weak D call on 6 bases. What was sequenced was PBMCs. DNA sequence: TGTGCCAGCAGCTTAGTCGGACAGTCCATGAACACTGAAGCTTTCTTT. It encodes CASSLVGQSMNTEAFF.